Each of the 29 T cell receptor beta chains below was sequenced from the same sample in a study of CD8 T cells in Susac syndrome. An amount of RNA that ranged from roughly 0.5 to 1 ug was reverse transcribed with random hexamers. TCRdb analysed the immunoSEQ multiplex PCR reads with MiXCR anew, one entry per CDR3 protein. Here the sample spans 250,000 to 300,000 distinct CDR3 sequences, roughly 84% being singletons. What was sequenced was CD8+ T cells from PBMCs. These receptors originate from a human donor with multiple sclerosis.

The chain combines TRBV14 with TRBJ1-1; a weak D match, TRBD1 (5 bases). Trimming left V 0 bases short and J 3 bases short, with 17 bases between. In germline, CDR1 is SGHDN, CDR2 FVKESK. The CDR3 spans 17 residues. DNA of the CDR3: TGTGCCAGCAGCCAAGAAGCTCCTCCCCGCAGGGACACTGAAGCTTTCTTT. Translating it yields CASSQEAPPRRDTEAFF.

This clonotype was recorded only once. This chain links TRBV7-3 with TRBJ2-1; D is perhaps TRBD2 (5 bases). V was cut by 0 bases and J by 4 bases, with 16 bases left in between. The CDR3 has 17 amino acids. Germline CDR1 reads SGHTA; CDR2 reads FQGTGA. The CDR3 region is CASSLTTVATSYNEQFF. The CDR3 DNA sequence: TGTGCCAGCAGCTTAACCACGGTAGCGACAAGTTACAATGAGCAGTTCTTC.

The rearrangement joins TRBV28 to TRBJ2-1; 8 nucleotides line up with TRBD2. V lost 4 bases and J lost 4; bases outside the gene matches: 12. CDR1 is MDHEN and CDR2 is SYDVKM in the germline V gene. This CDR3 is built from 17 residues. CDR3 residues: CASSSPREGPKYNEQFF. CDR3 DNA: TGTGCCAGCAGTTCCCCACGGGAGGGCCCCAAGTACAATGAGCAGTTCTTC.

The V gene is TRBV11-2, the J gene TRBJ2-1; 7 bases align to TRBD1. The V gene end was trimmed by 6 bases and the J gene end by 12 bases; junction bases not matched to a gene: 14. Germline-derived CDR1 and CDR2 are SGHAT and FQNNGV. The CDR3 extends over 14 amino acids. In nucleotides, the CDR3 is TGTGCCAGCAGGGCCGACGGGACAGCTTTTCGGCAGTTCTTC. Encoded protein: CASRADGTAFRQFF.

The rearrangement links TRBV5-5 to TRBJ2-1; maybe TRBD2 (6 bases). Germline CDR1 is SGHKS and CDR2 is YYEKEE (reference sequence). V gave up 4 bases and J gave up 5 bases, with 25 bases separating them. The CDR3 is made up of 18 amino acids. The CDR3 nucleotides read TGTGCCAGCAGCCTGGATAGGGCTTTGGACCCTAGCGACAATGAGCAGTTCTTC. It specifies CASSLDRALDPSDNEQFF.

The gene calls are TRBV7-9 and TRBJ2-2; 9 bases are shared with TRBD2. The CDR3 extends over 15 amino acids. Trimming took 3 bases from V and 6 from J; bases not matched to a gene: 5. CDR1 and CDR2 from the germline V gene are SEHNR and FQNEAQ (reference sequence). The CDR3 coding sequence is TGTGCCAGCAGCTTGGTAGCGGGAGTGGCCGGGGAGCTGTTTTTT. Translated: CASSLVAGVAGELFF.

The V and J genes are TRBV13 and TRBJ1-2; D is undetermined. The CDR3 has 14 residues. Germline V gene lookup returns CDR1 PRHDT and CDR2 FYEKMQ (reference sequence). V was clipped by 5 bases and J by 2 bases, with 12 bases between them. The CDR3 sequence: CASSIPDVNYGYTF. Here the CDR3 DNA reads TGTGCCAGCAGCATCCCGGACGTAAACTATGGCTACACCTTC.

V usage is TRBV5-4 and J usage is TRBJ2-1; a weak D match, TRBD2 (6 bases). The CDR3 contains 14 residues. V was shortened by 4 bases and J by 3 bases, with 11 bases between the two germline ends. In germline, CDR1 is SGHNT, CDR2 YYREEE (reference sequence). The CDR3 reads CASSPRLDYNEQFF. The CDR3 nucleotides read TGTGCCAGCAGCCCCCGACTAGACTACAATGAGCAGTTCTTC.

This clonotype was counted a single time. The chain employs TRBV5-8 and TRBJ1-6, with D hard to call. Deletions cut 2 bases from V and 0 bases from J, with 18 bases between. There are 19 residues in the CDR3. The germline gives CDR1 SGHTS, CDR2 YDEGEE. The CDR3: CASSLRPETLSSYNSPLHF. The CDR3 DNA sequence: TGTGCCAGCAGCTTAAGGCCAGAAACATTGAGCTCCTATAATTCACCCCTCCACTTT. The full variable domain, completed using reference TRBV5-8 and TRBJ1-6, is EAGVTQSPTHLIKTRGQQATLRCSPISGHTSVYWYQQALGLGLQFLLWYDEGEERNRGNFPPRFSGRQFPNYSSELNVNALELEDSALYLCASSLRPETLSSYNSPLHFGNGTRLTVT.

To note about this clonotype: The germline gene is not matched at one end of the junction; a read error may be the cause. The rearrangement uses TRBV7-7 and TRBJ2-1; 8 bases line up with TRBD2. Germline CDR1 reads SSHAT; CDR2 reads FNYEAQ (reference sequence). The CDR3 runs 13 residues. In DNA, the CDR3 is TGTGCTAGCAGCTTGACTAGCGATGATGAGCAGTTCTTC. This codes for CASSLTSDDEQFF.

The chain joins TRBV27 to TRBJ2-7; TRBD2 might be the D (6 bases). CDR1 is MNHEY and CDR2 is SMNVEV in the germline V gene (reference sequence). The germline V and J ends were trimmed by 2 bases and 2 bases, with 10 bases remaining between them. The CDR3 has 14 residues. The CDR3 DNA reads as TGTGCCAGCAGTTTAGTCGGGAGTACCTACGAGCAGTACTTC. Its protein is CASSLVGSTYEQYF.

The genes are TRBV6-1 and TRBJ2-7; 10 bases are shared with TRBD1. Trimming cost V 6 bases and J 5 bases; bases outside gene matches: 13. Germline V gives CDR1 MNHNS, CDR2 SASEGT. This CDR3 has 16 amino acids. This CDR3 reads CASSPTRQGARNEQYF. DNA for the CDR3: TGTGCCAGCAGCCCTACGAGACAGGGGGCGAGGAACGAGCAGTACTTC.

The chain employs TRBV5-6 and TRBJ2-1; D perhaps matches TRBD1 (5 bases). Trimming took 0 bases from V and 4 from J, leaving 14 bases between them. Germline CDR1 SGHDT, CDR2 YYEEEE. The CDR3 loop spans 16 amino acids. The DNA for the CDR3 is TGTGCCAGCAGCTTGGAGACAGTCACCGTTTACAATGAGCAGTTCTTC. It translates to CASSLETVTVYNEQFF.

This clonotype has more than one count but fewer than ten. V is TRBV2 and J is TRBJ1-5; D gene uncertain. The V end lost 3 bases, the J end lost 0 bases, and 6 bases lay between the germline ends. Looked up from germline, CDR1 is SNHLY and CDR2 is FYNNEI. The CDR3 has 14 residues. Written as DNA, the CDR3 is TGTGCCAGCAGTGATGGTAATAGCAATCAGCCCCAGCATTTT. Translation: CASSDGNSNQPQHF.

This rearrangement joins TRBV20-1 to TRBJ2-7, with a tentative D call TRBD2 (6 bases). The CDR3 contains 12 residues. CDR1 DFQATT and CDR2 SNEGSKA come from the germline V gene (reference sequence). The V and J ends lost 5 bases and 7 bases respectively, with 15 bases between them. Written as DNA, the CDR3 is TGCAGTGCTCTATCTGGAGGGCCGGAGCAGTACTTC. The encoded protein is CSALSGGPEQYF.

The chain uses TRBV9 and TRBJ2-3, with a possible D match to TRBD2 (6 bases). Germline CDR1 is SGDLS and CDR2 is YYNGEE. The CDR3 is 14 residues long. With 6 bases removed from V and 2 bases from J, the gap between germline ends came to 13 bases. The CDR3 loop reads CASNKQLATDTQYF. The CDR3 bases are TGTGCCAGCAACAAACAACTAGCCACAGATACGCAGTATTTT.

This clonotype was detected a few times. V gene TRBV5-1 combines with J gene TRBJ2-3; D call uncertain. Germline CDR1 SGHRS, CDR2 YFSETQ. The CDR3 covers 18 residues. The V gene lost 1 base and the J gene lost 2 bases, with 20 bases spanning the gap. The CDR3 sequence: CASSLHPKATGNTDTQYF. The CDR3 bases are TGCGCCAGCAGCTTGCACCCAAAGGCCACGGGTAACACAGATACGCAGTATTTT.

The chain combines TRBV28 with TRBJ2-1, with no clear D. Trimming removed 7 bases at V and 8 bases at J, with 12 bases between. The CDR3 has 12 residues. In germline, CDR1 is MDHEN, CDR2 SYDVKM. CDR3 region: CASTSSSYEQFF. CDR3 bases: TGTGCCAGCACCTCTTCGTCTTATGAGCAGTTCTTC.

This CDR3 is CASSLLLAGVHNEQFF. The CDR3 coding sequence is TGCGCCAGCAGCTTGTTACTAGCGGGAGTCCACAATGAGCAGTTCTTC. The rearrangement uses TRBV5-1 and TRBJ2-1; 11 bases agree with TRBD2. The CDR3 covers 16 residues. Germline values: CDR1 SGHRS, CDR2 YFSETQ. The V and J ends lost 1 base and 5 bases, in that order; junction bases with no gene match: 5.

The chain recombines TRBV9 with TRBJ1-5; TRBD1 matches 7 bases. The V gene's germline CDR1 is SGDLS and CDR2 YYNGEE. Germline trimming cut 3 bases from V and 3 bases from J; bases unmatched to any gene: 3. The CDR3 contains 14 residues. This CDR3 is CASSATGDNQPQHF. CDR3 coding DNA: TGTGCCAGCAGCGCCACAGGGGACAATCAGCCCCAGCATTTT.

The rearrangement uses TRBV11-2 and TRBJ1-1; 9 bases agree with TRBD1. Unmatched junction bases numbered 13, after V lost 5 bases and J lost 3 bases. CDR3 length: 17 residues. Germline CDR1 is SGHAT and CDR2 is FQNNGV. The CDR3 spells CASSTPGQGEADTEAFF. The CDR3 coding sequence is TGTGCCAGCAGCACCCCGGGACAGGGAGAAGCGGACACTGAAGCTTTCTTT.

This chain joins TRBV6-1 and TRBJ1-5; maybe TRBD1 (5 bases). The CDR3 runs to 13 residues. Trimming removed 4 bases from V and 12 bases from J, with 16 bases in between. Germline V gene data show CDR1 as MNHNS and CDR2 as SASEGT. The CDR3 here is CASSGWGSADQHF. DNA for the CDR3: TGTGCCAGCAGTGGATGGGGGTCAGCCGACCAGCATTTT.

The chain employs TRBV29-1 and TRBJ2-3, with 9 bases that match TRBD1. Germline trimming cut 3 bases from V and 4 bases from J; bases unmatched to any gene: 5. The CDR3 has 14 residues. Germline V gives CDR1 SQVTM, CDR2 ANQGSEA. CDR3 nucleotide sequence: TGCAGCGTTGAGGACAGGGGATACGCAGATACGCAGTATTTT. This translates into CSVEDRGYADTQYF.

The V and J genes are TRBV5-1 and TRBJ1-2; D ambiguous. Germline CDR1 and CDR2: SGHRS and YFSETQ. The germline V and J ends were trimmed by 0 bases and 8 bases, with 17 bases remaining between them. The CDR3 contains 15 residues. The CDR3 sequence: CASSLAASSSGGYTF. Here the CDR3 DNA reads TGCGCCAGCAGCTTGGCCGCCTCAAGTTCCGGCGGCTACACCTTC.

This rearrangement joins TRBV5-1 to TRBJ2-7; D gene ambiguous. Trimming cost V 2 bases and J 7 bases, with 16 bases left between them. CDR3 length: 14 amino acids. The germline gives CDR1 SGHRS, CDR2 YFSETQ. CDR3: CASSLRSTMGEQYF. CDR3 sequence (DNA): TGCGCCAGCAGCTTAAGGTCAACCATGGGGGAGCAGTACTTC. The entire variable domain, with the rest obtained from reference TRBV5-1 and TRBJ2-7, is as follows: KAGVTQTPRYLIKTRGQQVTLSCSPISGHRSVSWYQQTPGQGLQFLFEYFSETQRNKGNFPGRFSGRQFSNSRSEMNVSTLELGDSALYLCASSLRSTMGEQYFGPGTRLTVT.

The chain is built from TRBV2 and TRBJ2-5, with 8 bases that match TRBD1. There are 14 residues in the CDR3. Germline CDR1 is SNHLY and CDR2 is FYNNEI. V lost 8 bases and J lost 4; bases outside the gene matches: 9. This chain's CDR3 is CASLVQGAGETQYF. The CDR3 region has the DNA TGTGCCAGCCTTGTCCAGGGGGCTGGAGAGACCCAGTACTTC.

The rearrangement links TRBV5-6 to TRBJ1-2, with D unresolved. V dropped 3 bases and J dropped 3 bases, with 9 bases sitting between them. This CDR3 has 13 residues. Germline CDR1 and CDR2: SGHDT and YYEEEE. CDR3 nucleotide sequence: TGTGCCAGCAGCTCAACAAATTACTATGGCTACACCTTC. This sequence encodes CASSSTNYYGYTF.

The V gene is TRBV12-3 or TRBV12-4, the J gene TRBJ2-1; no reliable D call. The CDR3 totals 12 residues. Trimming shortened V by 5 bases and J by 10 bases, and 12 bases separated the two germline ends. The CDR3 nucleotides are TGTGCCAGCAGTCCACCCCCCCTCGAGCAGTTCTTC. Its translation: CASSPPPLEQFF.

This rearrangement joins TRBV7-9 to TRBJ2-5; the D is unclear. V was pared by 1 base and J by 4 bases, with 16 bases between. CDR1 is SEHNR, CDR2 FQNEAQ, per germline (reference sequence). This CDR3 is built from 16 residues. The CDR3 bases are TGTGCCAGCAGCTTAGGTGGGCTGAACGGTGGAGAGACCCAGTACTTC. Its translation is CASSLGGLNGGETQYF.